This T cell receptor (beta chain) stems from a study of CD8+ T cells in alopecia areata. At the level of the study: Tofacitinib was given for 6 to 18 months, then stopped for 6 months. Study-wide results and caveats: Having one nonresponder leaves uncertain how baseline CD8+ expansion relates to response.

About this clone: Its target is unknown.

The CDR3 contains 16 residues. Trimming stripped 0 bases from V and 0 bases from J, with 11 bases between. Per germline, CDR1 SGHDT and CDR2 YYEEEE. Treatment specified: oral pan-JAK inhibitor, 5-10 mg twice daily. RNA was extracted and reverse transcribed into cDNA as the sequencing template. TCRdb's copy holds only in-frame clones and misses some; the assay was immunoSEQ multiplex PCR. The sample has about 220,000 clones, more than 45% seen once. The material was CD4+ T cells sorted from blood, obtained at week 4, from a patient treated with tofacitinib. This receptor was identified in a human donor with alopecia areata. The chain combines TRBV5-6 with TRBJ2-3, with D possibly being TRBD2 (6 bases). Here the CDR3 reads CASSLGSGLSTDTQYF. The CDR3 DNA reads TGTGCCAGCAGCTTGGGTTCGGGACTCAGCACAGATACGCAGTATTTT.